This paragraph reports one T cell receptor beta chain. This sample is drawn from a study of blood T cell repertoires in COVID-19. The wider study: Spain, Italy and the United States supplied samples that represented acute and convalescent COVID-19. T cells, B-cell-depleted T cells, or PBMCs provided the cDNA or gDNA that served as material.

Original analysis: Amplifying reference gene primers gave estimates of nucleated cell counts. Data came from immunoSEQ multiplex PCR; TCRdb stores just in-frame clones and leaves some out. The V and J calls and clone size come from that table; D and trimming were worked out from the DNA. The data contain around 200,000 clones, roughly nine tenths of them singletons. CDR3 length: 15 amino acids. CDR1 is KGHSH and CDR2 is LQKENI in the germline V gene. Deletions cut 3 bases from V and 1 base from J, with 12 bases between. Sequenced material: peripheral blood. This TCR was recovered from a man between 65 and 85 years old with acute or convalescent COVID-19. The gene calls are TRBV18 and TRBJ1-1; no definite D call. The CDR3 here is CASSPQRVRNTEAFF. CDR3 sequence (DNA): TGTGCCAGCTCACCCCAACGAGTCCGGAACACTGAAGCTTTCTTT.